A single sample gave rise to the 4 T cell receptor beta chains below, sequenced in a study of OX40 agonist ivuxolimab in advanced cancers. Libraries were constructed by the immunoSEQ multiplex PCR assay. The clones in this table, taken by TCRdb from immuneACCESS, are in-frame only. Not every clone is retained; where verified, under half of the shortfall comes from an unresolved V gene, and the cause of the rest is unknown. For this sample the table gives roughly 49,000 clones, of which roughly 79% were detected only once. Of the sample, 5% to 7.5% is held by the ten largest clones. This specimen was CD4+ or CD8+ T cells sorted from blood, taken in a trial of the OX40 agonist ivuxolimab. These receptors all come from an adult with an advanced solid tumor such as melanoma, head and neck, liver or kidney cancer.

This clone has more than one count but fewer than ten. The V call is TRBV7-2, the J call TRBJ1-3, with D unclear. Germline loops: CDR1 SGHTA, CDR2 FQGNSA. Trimming stripped 3 bases from V and 4 bases from J, with 10 bases between. The CDR3 is 14 residues long. The CDR3 here is CASSLSGLGNTIYF. CDR3 DNA: TGTGCCAGCAGCTTGAGTGGCTTGGGAAACACCATATATTTT. Using reference TRBV7-2 and TRBJ1-3 for the parts outside the CDR3, the full variable domain is GAGVSQSPSNKVTEKGKDVELRCDPISGHTALYWYRQSLGQGLEFLIYFQGNSAPDKSGLPSDRFSAERTGGSVSTLTIQRTQQEDSAVYLCASSLSGLGNTIYFGEGSWLTVV.

The chain carries TRBV12-5 and TRBJ1-4; D is perhaps TRBD1 (6 bases). Germline CDR1 LGHNT, CDR2 FRNRAP. This CDR3 comprises 17 residues. The V end lost 1 base, the J end lost 6 bases, and 18 bases lay between the germline ends. CDR3 coding DNA: TGTGCTAGTGGTTTGGAGATTTCGTTACAGGGTTATGAAAAACTGTTTTTT. As protein: CASGLEISLQGYEKLFF.

In this sample, this clone turned up a few times. The V and J genes are TRBV6-6 and TRBJ2-1; unclear D gene. Looked up from germline, CDR1 is MNHNY and CDR2 is SVGAGI (reference sequence). With 7 bases removed from V and 2 bases from J, the gap between germline ends came to 9 bases. There are 13 residues in the CDR3. In DNA, the CDR3 is TGTGCCAGCACCGATGCGGCCTACAATGAGCAGTTCTTC. Encoded protein: CASTDAAYNEQFF.

The chain carries TRBV27 and TRBJ2-1, with a weak D call TRBD1 (5 bases). Per germline, CDR1 MNHEY and CDR2 SMNVEV (reference sequence). Trimming removed 6 bases from V and 8 bases from J, with 14 bases in between. The CDR3 has 13 amino acids. The CDR3 is CASSLGQIDEQFF. The CDR3 DNA is TGTGCCAGCAGCCTGGGGCAGATCGATGAGCAGTTCTTC.